This TCR beta chain was recorded in a study of cytomegalovirus exposure and HLA in healthy donors. Study information: Early released data had about 80 million unique TCRs, all coming from HLA-typed donors. Across 350 to 500 genotyped donors, about 80% landed in the Caucasian-associated ancestry cluster. Notes on the study in general: Some public TCRs appeared in many individuals, while most sequences were rare.

The PCR was carried out with 60 Vbeta primers and 13 Jbeta primers. The protocol was immunoSEQ multiplex PCR, while the TCRdb copy is restricted to in-frame clones and leaves out a portion. The data hold roughly 150,000 clones, with almost 85% observed a single time. Concerning this clone: What it binds is unknown.

Germline V gives CDR1 MNHNY, CDR2 SVGAGI (reference sequence). J lost 2 bases, V lost 6 bases, and 4 bases had no gene match. This CDR3 spans 13 amino acids. This chain joins TRBV6-6 and TRBJ2-7; TRBD1 aligns across 7 bases. The sequencing input was PBMCs. The sequence came from a man aged 25 to 40 in good health and CMV-seropositive. The CDR3 loop is CASRMGQTYEQYF. Here the CDR3 DNA reads TGTGCCAGCAGAATGGGACAGACCTACGAGCAGTACTTC.